A single sample gave rise to the 14 T cell receptor beta chains below, sequenced in a study of blood T cell repertoires in COVID-19. Data came from immunoSEQ multiplex PCR; TCRdb stores just in-frame clones and leaves some out. The sample has 150,000 to 200,000 clones, about 80% seen once. The specimen sequenced was PBMCs or T cells enriched from blood (not recorded which). Every receptor here comes from an older woman who had recovered from COVID-19.

V usage is TRBV6-5 and J usage is TRBJ1-5; TRBD1 aligns across 9 bases. Germline CDR1 is MNHEY and CDR2 is SVGAGI. Trimming took 8 bases from V and 4 from J; bases not matched to a gene: 6. This CDR3 spans 14 amino acids. For the CDR3, the DNA is TGTGCCAGCGGGGGACAGGGAGGAAATCAGCCCCAGCATTTT. Its translation is CASGGQGGNQPQHF.

This chain uses TRBV30 with TRBJ2-7; D not resolved. Trimming shortened V by 3 bases and J by 0 bases, and 12 bases separated the two germline ends. The V gene's germline CDR1 is GTSNPN and CDR2 SVGIG (reference sequence). CDR3 size: 14 residues. In nucleotides, the CDR3 is TGTGCCTGGAGAACAGCTACCGACTCCTACGAGCAGTACTTC. Amino acid sequence: CAWRTATDSYEQYF.

This clone has only a few counts. The gene calls are TRBV11-3 and TRBJ1-1; D not certain. Germline V CDR1 and CDR2: SGHNT, YENEEA. Trimming left V 0 bases short and J 3 bases short, with 5 bases between. This CDR3 region has 13 residues. The DNA for the CDR3 is TGTGCCAGCAGCTTAGAGCCGGACACTGAAGCTTTCTTT. Translation: CASSLEPDTEAFF.

This chain links TRBV25-1 with TRBJ1-1; D remains unclear. With 6 bases removed from V and 8 bases from J, the gap between germline ends came to 13 bases. This CDR3 region has 12 residues. CDR1 and CDR2 from the germline V gene are MGHDK and SYGVNS. This chain's CDR3 is CASSELAGEAFF. CDR3 DNA: TGTGCCAGCAGCGAGCTGGCAGGCGAAGCTTTCTTT.

Only a few counts were recorded for this clone. This chain uses TRBV5-4 with TRBJ2-7; 9 nucleotides align to TRBD1. Germline V gene data show CDR1 as SGHNT and CDR2 as YYREEE (reference sequence). Losses at the gene ends were 0 bases for V and 9 bases for J; bases not matched to a gene: 7. The CDR3 consists of 14 residues. The chain's CDR3 is CASSLGDREKGQYF. In nucleotides, the CDR3 is TGTGCCAGCAGCTTGGGGGACAGGGAGAAAGGGCAGTACTTC.

The gene calls are TRBV15 and TRBJ2-3; the D gene is possibly TRBD1 (6 bases). The CDR3 sequence is 13 residues long. Deletions cut 0 bases from V and 5 bases from J, with 6 bases between. CDR1 LNHNV and CDR2 YYDKDF come from the germline V gene (reference sequence). Here the CDR3 reads CATSRDRGDTQYF. Written as DNA, the CDR3 is TGTGCCACCAGCAGAGACAGGGGAGATACGCAGTATTTT.

This rearrangement joins TRBV7-6 to TRBJ2-1, with D possibly matching TRBD1 (5 bases). The germline gives CDR1 SGHVS, CDR2 FNYEAQ. V was pared by 1 base and J by 0 bases, with 7 bases between. CDR3 length equals 15 residues. The CDR3 sequence is CASSLVDSSYNEQFF. The CDR3 nucleotides are TGTGCCAGCAGCTTAGTCGACAGCTCCTACAATGAGCAGTTCTTC.

This sequence joins TRBV5-1 and TRBJ1-2; D gene ambiguous. The CDR3 has 15 amino acids. Trimming took 1 base from V and 4 from J, leaving 14 bases between them. Germline CDR1 reads SGHRS; CDR2 reads YFSETQ. DNA of the CDR3: TGCGCCAGCAGCTTGTCGGCGTCAAGCGCCTATGGCTACACCTTC. Translated: CASSLSASSAYGYTF.

The CDR3 DNA reads TGTGCCAGCAGCTCACAGGGCAATGAGCAGTTCTTC. It yields the protein CASSSQGNEQFF. J is TRBJ2-1 and V is TRBV11-3; possible D gene TRBD1, 6 bases. Trimming pared 4 bases from V and 6 bases from J, leaving 7 bases between. The CDR3 consists of 12 residues. From germline, CDR1 is SGHNT and CDR2 YENEEA.

Details on this clone: The junction shows a germline mismatch at one end, possibly a read error. The rearrangement links TRBV30 to TRBJ1-2, with unresolved D. Germline values: CDR1 GTSNPN, CDR2 SVGIG (reference sequence). This CDR3 is built from 16 residues. The chain's CDR3 is CAWSVTLARHHYGHTF. The DNA for the CDR3 is TGTGCCTGGAGTGTAACCCTTGCACGGCATCACTATGGCCACACCTTC. Full variable domain (missing parts from reference TRBV30 and TRBJ1-2): SQTIHQWPATLVQPVGSPLSLECTVEGTSNPNLYWYRQAAGRGLQLLFYSVGIGQISSEVPQNLSASRPQDRQFILSSKKLLLSDSGFYLCAWSVTLARHHYGHTFGSGTRLTVV.

The chain couples TRBV5-1 to TRBJ1-4; 7 nucleotides line up with TRBD1. This CDR3 has 15 amino acids. CDR1 SGHRS and CDR2 YFSETQ come from the germline V gene. The V gene end was trimmed by 4 bases and the J gene end by 0 bases; junction bases not matched to a gene: 3. CDR3 amino acids: CASSDGTATNEKLFF. Here the CDR3 DNA reads TGCGCCAGCAGCGACGGGACAGCAACTAATGAAAAACTGTTTTTT.

The chain couples TRBV10-3 to TRBJ2-3; 10 nucleotides match TRBD2. Trimming took 6 bases from V and 0 from J; bases not matched to a gene: 9. This CDR3 has 17 residues. Germline CDR1 and CDR2: ENHRY and SYGVKD. CDR3 amino acids: CAISPSGGPRSTDTQYF. The CDR3 region has the DNA TGTGCCATCAGCCCTAGCGGGGGCCCCCGGAGCACAGATACGCAGTATTTT.

The chain recombines TRBV28 with TRBJ1-1, with D tentatively TRBD1 (6 bases). The CDR3 is 14 amino acids. Trimming took off 7 bases at V and 4 bases at J, with 16 bases between the two ends. Germline assignment: CDR1 MDHEN and CDR2 SYDVKM. The chain's CDR3 is CASTIGGASTEAFF. The DNA for the CDR3 is TGTGCCAGCACCATAGGGGGGGCGAGCACTGAAGCTTTCTTT.

This clone was observed a few times. At the DNA level, this CDR3 is encoded by other sequences in the same sample as well. The chain couples TRBV5-1 to TRBJ2-5; 8 nucleotides match TRBD1. The CDR3 runs 14 residues. Trimming removed 3 bases from V and 1 base from J; junction bases left unmatched: 2. Germline CDR1 and CDR2: SGHRS and YFSETQ. The CDR3 nucleotides read TGCGCCAGCAGCTGGGGACAGGCCCAAGAGACCCAGTACTTC. This codes for CASSWGQAQETQYF.